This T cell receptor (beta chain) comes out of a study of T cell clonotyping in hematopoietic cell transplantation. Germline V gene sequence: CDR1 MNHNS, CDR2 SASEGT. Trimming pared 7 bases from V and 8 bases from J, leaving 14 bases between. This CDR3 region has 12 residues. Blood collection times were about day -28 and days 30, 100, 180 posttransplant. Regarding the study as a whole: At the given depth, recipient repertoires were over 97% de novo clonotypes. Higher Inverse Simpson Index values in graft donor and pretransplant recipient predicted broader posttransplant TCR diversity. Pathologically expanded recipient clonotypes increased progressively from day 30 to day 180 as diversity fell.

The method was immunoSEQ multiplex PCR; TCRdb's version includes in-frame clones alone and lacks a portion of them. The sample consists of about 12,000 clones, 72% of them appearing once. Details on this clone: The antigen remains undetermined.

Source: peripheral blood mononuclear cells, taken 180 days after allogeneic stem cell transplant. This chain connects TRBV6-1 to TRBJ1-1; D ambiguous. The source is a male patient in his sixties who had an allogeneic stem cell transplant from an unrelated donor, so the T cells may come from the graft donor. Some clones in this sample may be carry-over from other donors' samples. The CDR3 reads CASKEFAREAFF. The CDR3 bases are TGTGCCAGCAAGGAGTTCGCCAGGGAAGCTTTCTTT.